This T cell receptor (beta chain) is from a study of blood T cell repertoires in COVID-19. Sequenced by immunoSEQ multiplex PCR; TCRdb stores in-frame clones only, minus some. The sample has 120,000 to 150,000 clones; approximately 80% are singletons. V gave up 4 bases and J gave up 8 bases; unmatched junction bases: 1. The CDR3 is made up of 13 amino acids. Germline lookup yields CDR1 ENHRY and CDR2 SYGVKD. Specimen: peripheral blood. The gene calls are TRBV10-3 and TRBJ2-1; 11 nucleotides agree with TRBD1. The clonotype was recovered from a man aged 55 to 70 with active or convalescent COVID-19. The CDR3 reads CAISGGQGDEQFF. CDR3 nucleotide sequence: TGTGCCATCAGTGGGGGACAGGGGGATGAGCAGTTCTTC.